This T cell receptor beta chain is from a study of STAT5B mutations in CD4+ large granular lymphocyte leukemia. About the study: The CDR3 'QG' motif was associated with a particular HLA allele among healthy donors. Study findings and constraints: Compared with healthy controls (2/35), patient top clones favored TRBV06 (8/27). Around 25% of private leukemic clonotypes occurred rarely in other patients' non-leukemic repertoires.

Comment on this clone: Its antigen is unidentified.

The length of the CDR3 is 17 residues. Germline values: CDR1 MNHEY, CDR2 SMNVEV (reference sequence). With 6 bases clipped from V and 5 bases from J, the junction kept 14 bases outside the gene matches. Sequencing was at survey level. Repertoires were generated with immunoSEQ multiplex PCR, while TCRdb's copy carries only in-frame clones and drops some. The sample shows 34,000 or so clones, over 80% of them seen only once. Sequenced input: CD4+ T cells from blood buffy coats. V and J are TRBV27 and TRBJ2-7; 12 positions agree with TRBD1. The sequence was collected from a human donor in good health. The CDR3 is CASRYSGTGGAFDEQYF. CDR3 coding DNA: TGTGCCAGCAGATACTCAGGGACAGGGGGCGCATTCGACGAGCAGTACTTC.